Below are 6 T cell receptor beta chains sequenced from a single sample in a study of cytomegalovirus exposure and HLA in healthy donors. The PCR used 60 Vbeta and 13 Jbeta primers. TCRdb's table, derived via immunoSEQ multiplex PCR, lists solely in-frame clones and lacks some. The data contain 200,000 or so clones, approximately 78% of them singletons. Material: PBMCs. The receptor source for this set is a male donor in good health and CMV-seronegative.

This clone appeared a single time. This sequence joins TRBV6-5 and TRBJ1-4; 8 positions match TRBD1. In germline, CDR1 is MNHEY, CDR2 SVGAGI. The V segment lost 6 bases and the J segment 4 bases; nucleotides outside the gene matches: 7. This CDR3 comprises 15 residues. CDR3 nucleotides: TGTGCCAGCAGCCCACAGGGGGTTCTTAATGAAAAACTGTTTTTT. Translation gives CASSPQGVLNEKLFF.

Here the CDR3 reads CASRRGNEQFF. The CDR3 DNA follows: TGTGCCAGCAGACGGGGCAATGAGCAGTTCTTC. This rearrangement joins TRBV11-1 to TRBJ2-1; tentatively, D is TRBD2 (5 bases). Trimming took off 6 bases at V and 6 bases at J, with 6 bases between the two ends. This CDR3 has 11 amino acids. The germline CDR1 and CDR2 sequences are SGHAT and FQDESV (reference sequence).

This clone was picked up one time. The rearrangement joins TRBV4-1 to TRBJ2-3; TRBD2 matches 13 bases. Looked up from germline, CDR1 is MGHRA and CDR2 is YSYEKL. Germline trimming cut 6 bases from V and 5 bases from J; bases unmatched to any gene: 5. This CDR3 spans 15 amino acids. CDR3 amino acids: CASRRLAGGGDTQYF. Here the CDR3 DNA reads TGCGCCAGCAGGAGACTAGCGGGAGGCGGAGATACGCAGTATTTT.

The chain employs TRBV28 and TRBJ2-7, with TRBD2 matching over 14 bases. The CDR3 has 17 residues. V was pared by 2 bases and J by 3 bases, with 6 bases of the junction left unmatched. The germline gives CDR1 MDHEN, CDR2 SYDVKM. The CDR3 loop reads CASSLAGTSGRIYEQYF. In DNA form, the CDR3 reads TGTGCCAGCAGTTTAGCCGGGACTAGCGGGAGAATCTACGAGCAGTACTTC. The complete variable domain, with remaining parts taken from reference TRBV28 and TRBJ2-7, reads DVKVTQSSRYLVKRTGEKVFLECVQDMDHENMFWYRQDPGLGLRLIYFSYDVKMKEKGDIPEGYSVSREKKERFSLILESASTNQTSMYLCASSLAGTSGRIYEQYFGPGTRLTVT.

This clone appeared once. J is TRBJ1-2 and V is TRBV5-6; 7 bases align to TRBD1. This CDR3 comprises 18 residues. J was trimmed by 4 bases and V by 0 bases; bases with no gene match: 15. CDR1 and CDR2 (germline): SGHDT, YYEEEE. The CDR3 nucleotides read TGTGCCAGCAGCTTGGCCAAATTCCGACAGGGTAAAATCTATGGCTACACCTTC. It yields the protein CASSLAKFRQGKIYGYTF.

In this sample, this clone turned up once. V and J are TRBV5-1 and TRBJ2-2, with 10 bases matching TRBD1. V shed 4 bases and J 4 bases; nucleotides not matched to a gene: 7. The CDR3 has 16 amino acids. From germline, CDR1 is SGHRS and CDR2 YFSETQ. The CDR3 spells CASSPGTGAGTGELFF. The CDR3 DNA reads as TGCGCCAGCAGCCCCGGGACAGGGGCCGGCACCGGGGAGCTGTTTTTT. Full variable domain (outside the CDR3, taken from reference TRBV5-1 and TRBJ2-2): KAGVTQTPRYLIKTRGQQVTLSCSPISGHRSVSWYQQTPGQGLQFLFEYFSETQRNKGNFPGRFSGRQFSNSRSEMNVSTLELGDSALYLCASSPGTGAGTGELFFGEGSRLTVL.